A selection of T cell receptor beta chains follows, all from one sample in a study of blood T cell repertoires in COVID-19. The table came from immunoSEQ multiplex PCR; TCRdb's copy has only in-frame clones and leaves some out. The table has approximately 210,000 clones, 82% seen once. The source material was peripheral blood. The receptors were sampled from a woman aged 40 to 50 with acute or convalescent COVID-19. CDR3s leave out the opening cysteine and the closing phenylalanine or tryptophan. D genes are given only for firm matches. Size is omitted from some rows. Given values are once, few, many or a class for expanded clones.

.	TRBV9	TRBJ2-4	.	ASSVGLENIQY
.	TRBV11-2	TRBJ2-5	.	ASSSRDYQETQY
.	TRBV24-1	TRBJ2-1	TRBD2	ATSDRTSGRLEEQF
.	TRBV30	TRBJ1-1	.	AWTQTRNTEAF
.	TRBV12-3/TRBV12-4	TRBJ1-1	TRBD1	ASIPRGRREAF
.	TRBV30	TRBJ1-5	TRBD1	AWSLTGKYSNQPQH
.	TRBV11-2	TRBJ1-1	TRBD1	ASSPRTGINTEAF
.	TRBV21-1	TRBJ2-4	.	ASSPKLWSLAKNIQY
.	TRBV19	TRBJ1-5	TRBD1	ASSIGTGAYLYNQPQH
.	TRBV29-1	TRBJ2-3	TRBD1	SVARGPSTDTQY
.	TRBV6-1	TRBJ2-7	.	ASSDNLRIGFDEQY
.	TRBV6-2/TRBV6-3	TRBJ2-7	TRBD2	ASSSLRLAPYEQY
.	TRBV6-5	TRBJ1-1	TRBD1	AMTGANTEAF
.	TRBV19	TRBJ1-2	TRBD1	ASTSWGWGTGRLGYT
.	TRBV6-5	TRBJ2-7	TRBD2	ASSLQTSGVYEQY
many	TRBV30	TRBJ2-7	.	AWKGGTYEQY
.	TRBV6-1	TRBJ1-5	TRBD1	ASSDSLYRGPVNQPQH
.	TRBV30	TRBJ1-6	TRBD1	AWSRDRGNSPLH
.	TRBV19	TRBJ1-5	TRBD1	ASSIWTGRTLDSNQPQH
.	TRBV5-1	TRBJ1-2	TRBD1	ASRQSTVGQGLYGYT
.	TRBV7-3	TRBJ2-1	TRBD2	ASSLAGGYNEQF
.	TRBV25-1	TRBJ2-2	TRBD1	ASSERDSGELF
once	TRBV19	TRBJ1-2	TRBD1	ASRHSGQGARGYT
.	TRBV20-1	TRBJ1-1	.	SAGAITEAF
.	TRBV1	TRBJ2-7	.	TSSQERAGSYEQY
.	TRBV5-5	TRBJ2-3	.	ASSFSLPTDTQY
.	TRBV3-1/TRBV3-2	TRBJ2-1	TRBD1	ASSFQDRGDEQF
.	TRBV2	TRBJ1-3	.	ATQAGNTIY
.	TRBV5-1	TRBJ2-2	.	ASSLVQGYTGELF
.	TRBV6-6	TRBJ2-3	TRBD1	ASSADRGRKDTQY
.	TRBV7-2	TRBJ2-7	.	ASSLGGGYPYEQY
.	TRBV5-6	TRBJ2-3	.	ASSLVTERSLDTQY
.	TRBV19	TRBJ1-5	TRBD1	ASSGTGEGQPQH
few	TRBV6-4	TRBJ1-1	.	ASSDSPNTEAF
.	TRBV19	TRBJ2-5	TRBD2	ASSSPRDGGMETQY
once	TRBV12-3/TRBV12-4	TRBJ1-2	.	TQKWAGNYGYT
.	TRBV5-1	TRBJ1-1	.	ASGAGGDTEAF
.	TRBV9	TRBJ2-2	TRBD2	ASSPRTSGIGELF
.	TRBV5-1	TRBJ1-3	.	ASSSSGSFSGNTIY
.	TRBV30	TRBJ2-3	TRBD1	AWSVGSGGTDTQY
.	TRBV15	TRBJ1-3	.	ATSRDLAGNTIY
.	TRBV2	TRBJ2-3	TRBD2	ASSAGTSGRSTQY
.	TRBV28	TRBJ1-1	.	ASSRTGSGRTAF
.	TRBV2	TRBJ2-3	.	ASGRDFRVDTQY
.	TRBV6-5	TRBJ1-2	.	ASSKQGTYT
.	TRBV18	TRBJ1-4	.	ASSPEQGWTNEKLF
few	TRBV3-1/TRBV3-2	TRBJ1-2	TRBD1	ASSQGVPGQSYGYT
once	TRBV11-2	TRBJ2-1	TRBD1	ASSASNRGAYNEQF
.	TRBV30	TRBJ1-4	TRBD1	AWSARTGSITNEKLF
.	TRBV7-2	TRBJ2-2	TRBD1	ASSSQGGGELF
.	TRBV14	TRBJ2-1	TRBD2	ASSHAIRASGNNEQF
once	TRBV3-1/TRBV3-2	TRBJ1-2	.	ASSQDTGAYGYT
.	TRBV6-1	TRBJ1-1	TRBD1	ASSDYTWDRGPMNTEAF